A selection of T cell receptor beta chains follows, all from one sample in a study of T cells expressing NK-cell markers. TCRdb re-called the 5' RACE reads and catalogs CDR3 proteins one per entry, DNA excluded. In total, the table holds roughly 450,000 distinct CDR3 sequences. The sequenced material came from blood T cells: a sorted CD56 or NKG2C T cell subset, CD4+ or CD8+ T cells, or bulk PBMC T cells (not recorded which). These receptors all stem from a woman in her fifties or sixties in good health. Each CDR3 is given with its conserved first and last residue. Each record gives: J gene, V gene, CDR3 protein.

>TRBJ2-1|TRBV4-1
CASSQVPSGRVGEQFF
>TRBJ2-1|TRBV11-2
CASSSLAGLNEQFF
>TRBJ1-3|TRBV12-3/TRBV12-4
CASSHTGDGNTIYF
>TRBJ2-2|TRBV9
CASSVATQIGELFF
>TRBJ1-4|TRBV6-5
CASSYTGLDEKLFF
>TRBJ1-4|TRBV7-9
CASSLGTGPESEKLFF
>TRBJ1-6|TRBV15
CATSRETGTDSPLHF
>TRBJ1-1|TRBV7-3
CASSLGGSTEEAFF
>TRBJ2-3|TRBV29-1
CSVEEPSFADTQYF
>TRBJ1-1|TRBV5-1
CASSLANRPPLNTEAFF
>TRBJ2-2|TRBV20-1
CSARVTSGTSGELFF
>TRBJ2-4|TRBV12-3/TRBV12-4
CASSFTVGGTKNIQYF
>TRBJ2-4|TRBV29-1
CSVAGGLAKNIQYF
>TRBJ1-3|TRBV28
CASSAWTGTGGEPGGNTIYF
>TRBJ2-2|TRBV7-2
CASTNANTGELFF
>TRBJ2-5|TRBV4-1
CASSQVGSGRAPETQYF
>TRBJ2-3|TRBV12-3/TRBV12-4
CASSLEVGTRGADTQYF
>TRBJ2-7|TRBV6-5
CASCPGGLIVYEQYF
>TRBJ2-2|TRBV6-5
CASSSTGGGTGELFF
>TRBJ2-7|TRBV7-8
CASSSGRFTYEQYF